This T cell receptor beta chain was retrieved from a study of blood T cell repertoires in COVID-19. At the level of the study: Spain, Italy and the United States supplied samples that represented acute and convalescent COVID-19. Sample material is recorded as cDNA or gDNA derived from T cells, B-cell-depleted T cells, or PBMCs.

From germline, CDR1 is MNHEY and CDR2 SVGEGT. V was pared by 1 base and J by 7 bases, with 14 bases between. The length of the CDR3 is 16 residues. Original analysis: Amplifying reference gene primers gave estimates of nucleated cell counts. The repertoire was sequenced with immunoSEQ multiplex PCR; TCRdb's copy has only in-frame clones and lacks some. The DNA gave D and trimming, while V, J and clone size come from that table. There are approximately 250,000 clones in the sample; 75% to 85% occur only once, and just under 7.5% lies in the top ten. The sequencing input was peripheral blood. The genes are TRBV6-2 or TRBV6-3 and TRBJ1-6, with D hard to call. The clonotype was recovered from a woman between 50 and 59 years old with acute or convalescent COVID-19. CDR3 coding DNA: TGTGCCAGCAGTTACTGGGCCGGGGTACACAATTCACCCCTCCACTTT. Its protein product is CASSYWAGVHNSPLHF.